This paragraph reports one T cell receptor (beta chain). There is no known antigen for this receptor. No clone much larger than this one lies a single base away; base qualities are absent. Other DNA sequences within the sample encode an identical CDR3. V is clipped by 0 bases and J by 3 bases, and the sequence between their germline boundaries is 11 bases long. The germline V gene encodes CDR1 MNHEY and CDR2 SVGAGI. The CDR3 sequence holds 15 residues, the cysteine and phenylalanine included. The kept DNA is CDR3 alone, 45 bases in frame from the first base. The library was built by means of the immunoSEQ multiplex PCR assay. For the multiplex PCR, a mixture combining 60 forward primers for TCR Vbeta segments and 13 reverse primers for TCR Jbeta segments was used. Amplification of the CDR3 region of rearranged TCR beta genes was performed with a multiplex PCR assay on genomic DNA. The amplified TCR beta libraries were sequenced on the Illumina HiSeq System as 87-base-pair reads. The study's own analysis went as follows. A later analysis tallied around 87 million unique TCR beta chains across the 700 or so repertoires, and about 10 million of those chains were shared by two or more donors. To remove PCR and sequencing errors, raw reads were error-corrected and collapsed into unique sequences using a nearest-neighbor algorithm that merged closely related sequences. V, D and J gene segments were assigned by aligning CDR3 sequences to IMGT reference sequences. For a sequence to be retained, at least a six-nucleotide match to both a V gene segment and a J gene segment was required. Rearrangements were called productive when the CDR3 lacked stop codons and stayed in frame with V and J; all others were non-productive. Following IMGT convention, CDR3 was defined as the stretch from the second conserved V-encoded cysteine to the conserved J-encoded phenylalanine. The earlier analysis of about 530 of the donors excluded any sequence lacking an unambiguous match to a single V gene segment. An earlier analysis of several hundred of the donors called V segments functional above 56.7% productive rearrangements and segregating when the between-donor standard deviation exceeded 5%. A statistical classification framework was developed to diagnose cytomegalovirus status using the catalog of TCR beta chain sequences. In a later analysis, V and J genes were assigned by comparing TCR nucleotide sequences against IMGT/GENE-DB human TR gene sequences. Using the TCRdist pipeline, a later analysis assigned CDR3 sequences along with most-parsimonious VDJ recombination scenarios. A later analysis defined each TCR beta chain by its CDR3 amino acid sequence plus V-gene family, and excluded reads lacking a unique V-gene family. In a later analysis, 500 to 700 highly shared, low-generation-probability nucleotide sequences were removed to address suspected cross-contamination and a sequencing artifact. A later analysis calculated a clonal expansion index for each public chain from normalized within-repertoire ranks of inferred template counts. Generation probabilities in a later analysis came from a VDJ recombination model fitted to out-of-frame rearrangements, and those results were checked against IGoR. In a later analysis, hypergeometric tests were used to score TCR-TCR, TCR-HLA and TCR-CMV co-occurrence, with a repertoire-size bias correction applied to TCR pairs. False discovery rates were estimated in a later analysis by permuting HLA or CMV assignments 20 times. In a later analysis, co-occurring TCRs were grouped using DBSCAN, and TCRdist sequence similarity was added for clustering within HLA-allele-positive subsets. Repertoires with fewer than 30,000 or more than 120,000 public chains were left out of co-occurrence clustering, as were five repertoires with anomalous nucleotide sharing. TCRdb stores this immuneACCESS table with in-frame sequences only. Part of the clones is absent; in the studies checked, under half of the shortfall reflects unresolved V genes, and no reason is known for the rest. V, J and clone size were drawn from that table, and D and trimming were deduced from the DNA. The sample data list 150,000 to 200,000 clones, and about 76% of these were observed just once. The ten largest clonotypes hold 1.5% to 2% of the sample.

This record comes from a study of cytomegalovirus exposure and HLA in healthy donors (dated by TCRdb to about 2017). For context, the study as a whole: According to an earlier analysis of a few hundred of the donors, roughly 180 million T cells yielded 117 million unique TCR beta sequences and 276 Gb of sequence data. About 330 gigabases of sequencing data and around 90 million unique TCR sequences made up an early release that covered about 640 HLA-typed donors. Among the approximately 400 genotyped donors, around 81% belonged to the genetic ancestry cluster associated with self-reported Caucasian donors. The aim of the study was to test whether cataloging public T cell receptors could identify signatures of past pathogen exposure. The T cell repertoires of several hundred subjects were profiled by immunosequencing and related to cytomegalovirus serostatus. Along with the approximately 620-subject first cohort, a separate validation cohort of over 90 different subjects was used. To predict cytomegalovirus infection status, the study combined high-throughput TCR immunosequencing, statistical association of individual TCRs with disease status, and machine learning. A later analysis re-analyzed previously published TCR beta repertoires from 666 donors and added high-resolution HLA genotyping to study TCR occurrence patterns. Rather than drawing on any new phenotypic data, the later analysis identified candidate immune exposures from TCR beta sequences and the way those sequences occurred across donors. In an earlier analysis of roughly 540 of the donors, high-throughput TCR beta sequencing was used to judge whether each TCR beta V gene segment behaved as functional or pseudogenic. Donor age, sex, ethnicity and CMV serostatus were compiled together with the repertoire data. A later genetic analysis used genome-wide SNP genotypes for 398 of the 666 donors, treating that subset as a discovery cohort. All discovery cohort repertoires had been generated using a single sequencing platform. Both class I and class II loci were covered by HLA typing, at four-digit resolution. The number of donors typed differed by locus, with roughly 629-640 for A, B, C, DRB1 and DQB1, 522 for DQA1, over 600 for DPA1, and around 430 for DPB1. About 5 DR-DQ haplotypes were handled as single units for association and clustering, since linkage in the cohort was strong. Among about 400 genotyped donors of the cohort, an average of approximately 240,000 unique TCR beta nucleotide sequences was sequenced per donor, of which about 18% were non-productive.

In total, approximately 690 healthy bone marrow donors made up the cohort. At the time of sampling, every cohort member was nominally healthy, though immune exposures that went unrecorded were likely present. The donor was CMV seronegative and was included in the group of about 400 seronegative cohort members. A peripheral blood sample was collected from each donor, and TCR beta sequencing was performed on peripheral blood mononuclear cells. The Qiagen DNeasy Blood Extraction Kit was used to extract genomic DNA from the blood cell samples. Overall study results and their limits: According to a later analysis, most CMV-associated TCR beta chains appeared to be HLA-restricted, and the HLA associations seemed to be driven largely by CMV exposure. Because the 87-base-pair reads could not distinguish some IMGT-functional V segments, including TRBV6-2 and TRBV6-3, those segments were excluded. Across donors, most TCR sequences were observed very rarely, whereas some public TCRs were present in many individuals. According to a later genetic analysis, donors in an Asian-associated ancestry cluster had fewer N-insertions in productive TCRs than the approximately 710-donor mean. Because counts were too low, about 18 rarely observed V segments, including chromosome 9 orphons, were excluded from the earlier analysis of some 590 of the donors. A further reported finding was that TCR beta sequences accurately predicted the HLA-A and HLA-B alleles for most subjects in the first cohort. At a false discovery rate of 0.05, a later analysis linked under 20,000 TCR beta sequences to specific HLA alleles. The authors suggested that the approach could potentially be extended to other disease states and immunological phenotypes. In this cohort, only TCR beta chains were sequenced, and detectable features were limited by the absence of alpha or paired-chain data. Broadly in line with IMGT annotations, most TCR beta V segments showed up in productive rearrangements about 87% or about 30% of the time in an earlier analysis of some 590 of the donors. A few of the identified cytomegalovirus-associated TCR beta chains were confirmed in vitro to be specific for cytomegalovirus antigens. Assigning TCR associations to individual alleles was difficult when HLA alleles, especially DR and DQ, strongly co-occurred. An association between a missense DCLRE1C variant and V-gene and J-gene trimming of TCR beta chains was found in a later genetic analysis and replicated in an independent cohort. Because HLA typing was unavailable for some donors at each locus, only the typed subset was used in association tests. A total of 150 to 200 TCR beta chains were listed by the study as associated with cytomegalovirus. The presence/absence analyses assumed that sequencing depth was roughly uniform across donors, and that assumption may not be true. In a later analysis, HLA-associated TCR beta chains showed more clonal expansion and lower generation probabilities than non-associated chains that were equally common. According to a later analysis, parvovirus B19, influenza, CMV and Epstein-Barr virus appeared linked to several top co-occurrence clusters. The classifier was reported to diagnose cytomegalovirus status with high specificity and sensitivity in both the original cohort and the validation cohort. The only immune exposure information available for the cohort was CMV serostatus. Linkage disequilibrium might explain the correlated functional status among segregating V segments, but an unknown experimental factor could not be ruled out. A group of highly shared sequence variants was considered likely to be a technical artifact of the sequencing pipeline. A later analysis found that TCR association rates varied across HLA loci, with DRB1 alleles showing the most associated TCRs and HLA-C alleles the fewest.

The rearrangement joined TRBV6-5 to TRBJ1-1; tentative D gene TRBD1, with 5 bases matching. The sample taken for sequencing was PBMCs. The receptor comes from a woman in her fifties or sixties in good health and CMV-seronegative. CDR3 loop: CASSYSGTGDTEAFF. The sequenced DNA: TGTGCCAGCAGTTACTCGGGGACGGGGGACACTGAAGCTTTCTTT.